Following are 23 T cell receptor beta chains from one sample sequenced in a study of cytomegalovirus exposure and HLA in healthy donors. PCR amplification relied on 60 Vbeta primers (plus 13 Jbeta primers). Sequencing used immunoSEQ multiplex PCR; TCRdb keeps in-frame clones, though not all of them. The table shows about 90,000 clones, with around 77% occurring only once. The sequencing input was PBMCs. Source of these receptors: a woman aged 55-70 years in good health and CMV-seropositive.

The rearrangement uses TRBV2 and TRBJ2-7, with TRBD1 identical over 7 bases. The CDR3 runs to 14 residues. The V gene end was trimmed by 7 bases and the J gene end by 5 bases; junction bases not matched to a gene: 11. CDR1 SNHLY and CDR2 FYNNEI come from the germline V gene. The CDR3 coding sequence is TGTGCCAGCAAGGCGTGGACAGGCGTGCACGAGCAGTACTTC. Its translation: CASKAWTGVHEQYF.

V is TRBV27 and J is TRBJ1-1; weak D call: TRBD1 (6 bases). Germline assignment: CDR1 MNHEY and CDR2 SMNVEV (reference sequence). The CDR3 is 13 amino acids. V was clipped by 2 bases and J by 5 bases, with 9 bases between them. CDR3 in DNA: TGTGCCAGCAGTTTAAGGGGGAGTACTGAAGCTTTCTTT. Encoded protein: CASSLRGSTEAFF.

The rearrangement links TRBV5-1 to TRBJ2-4; perhaps TRBD2 as D (6 bases). Germline V lookup: CDR1 SGHRS, CDR2 YFSETQ. V was shortened by 4 bases and J by 0 bases, with 11 bases between the two germline ends. The CDR3 loop spans 15 amino acids. DNA for the CDR3: TGCGCCAGCAGCCATGGGGACTTAGCCAAAAACATTCAGTACTTC. It yields the protein CASSHGDLAKNIQYF.

V usage is TRBV9 and J usage is TRBJ2-7, with D unclear. The CDR3 extends over 13 amino acids. Trimming shortened V by 4 bases and J by 3 bases, and 11 bases separated the two germline ends. CDR1 is SGDLS and CDR2 is YYNGEE in the germline V gene. The CDR3 sequence: CASSPRSHYEQYF. The DNA for the CDR3 is TGTGCCAGCAGCCCCCGGTCCCACTACGAGCAGTACTTC.

This rearrangement joins TRBV4-2 to TRBJ1-2; perhaps TRBD1 as D (5 bases). Looked up from germline, CDR1 is LGHNA and CDR2 is YNFKEQ. This CDR3 spans 15 amino acids. Trimming removed 1 base at V and 2 bases at J, with 11 bases between. CDR3 bases: TGTGCCAGCAGCCAAGGCCTCGGGGGGAACTATGGCTACACCTTC. Protein: CASSQGLGGNYGYTF.

J is TRBJ2-7 and V is TRBV19; the D gene is possibly TRBD2 (5 bases). With 7 bases removed from V and 0 bases from J, the gap between germline ends came to 16 bases. From germline, CDR1 is LNHDA and CDR2 SQIVND (reference sequence). This CDR3 spans 15 amino acids. CDR3: CASMGESRSSYEQYF. In DNA, the CDR3 is TGTGCCAGTATGGGAGAATCGAGGAGCTCCTACGAGCAGTACTTC.

The chain is built from TRBV5-1 and TRBJ1-2; 8 bases are a match to TRBD1. The V segment lost 3 bases and the J segment 3 bases; nucleotides outside the gene matches: 7. The CDR3 is made up of 15 amino acids. Germline CDR1 reads SGHRS; CDR2 reads YFSETQ. CDR3 sequence (DNA): TGCGCCAGCAGCTCGACAGGGGCCCCTGACTATGGCTACACCTTC. Residues: CASSSTGAPDYGYTF. Full variable domain (remainder filled in from reference TRBV5-1 and TRBJ1-2): KAGVTQTPRYLIKTRGQQVTLSCSPISGHRSVSWYQQTPGQGLQFLFEYFSETQRNKGNFPGRFSGRQFSNSRSEMNVSTLELGDSALYLCASSSTGAPDYGYTFGSGTRLTVV.

This chain joins TRBV19 and TRBJ1-3; no reliable D call. Germline loops: CDR1 LNHDA, CDR2 SQIVND (reference sequence). This CDR3 is built from 11 residues. Trimming took off 6 bases at V and 4 bases at J, with 4 bases between the two ends. The CDR3 spells CASSGGNTIYF. The DNA for the CDR3 is TGTGCCAGTAGCGGGGGAAACACCATATATTTT.

The sample holds one count of this clone. The DNA for the CDR3 is TGCGCCAGCAGCCTCGGACTAGCGGGAGGGCCGCCCTACAATGAGCAGTTCTTC. Translating it yields CASSLGLAGGPPYNEQFF. The chain combines TRBV4-1 with TRBJ2-1, with 15 bases lining up with TRBD2. The J segment lost 2 bases and the V segment lost 4 bases, leaving 6 bases of the junction unmatched. The CDR3 has 18 amino acids. Germline V gene sequence: CDR1 MGHRA, CDR2 YSYEKL.

The genes are TRBV18 and TRBJ1-1; D might be TRBD1 (5 bases). The CDR3 runs 14 residues. The V and J ends lost 6 bases and 3 bases respectively, with 14 bases between them. The germline gives CDR1 KGHSH, CDR2 LQKENI. CDR3 DNA: TGTGCCAGCTCGCCAACTCCACAGGACACTGAAGCTTTCTTT. Protein product: CASSPTPQDTEAFF.

This clone was observed a handful of times. The V and J genes are TRBV5-6 and TRBJ2-7; 7 bases line up with TRBD1. This CDR3 is built from 14 residues. V shed 5 bases and J 3 bases; nucleotides not matched to a gene: 8. Germline values: CDR1 SGHDT, CDR2 YYEEEE. CDR3 DNA sequence: TGTGCCAGCAGTTTTGGTGGGACAGTCTACGAGCAGTACTTC. Translated: CASSFGGTVYEQYF.

The chain has TRBV4-2 and TRBJ2-3; a weak D match, TRBD2 (6 bases). This CDR3 is 13 amino acids long. Trimming removed 4 bases from V and 5 bases from J, with 10 bases in between. Germline CDR1 reads LGHNA; CDR2 reads YNFKEQ. This CDR3 reads CASSPPEGDTQYF. The CDR3 bases are TGTGCCAGCAGCCCTCCGGAGGGAGATACGCAGTATTTT.

J is TRBJ2-5 and V is TRBV6-1; D gene unclear. V lost 6 bases, J lost 2 bases, and 13 bases lay in between. This CDR3 has 14 residues. Germline CDR1 is MNHNS and CDR2 is SASEGT. The CDR3 DNA follows: TGTGCCAGCAGATGGCGGCCTAGTCAAGAGACCCAGTACTTC. Residues: CASRWRPSQETQYF.

Points on this clone: The same CDR3 is also encoded by other DNA sequences in this sample. The chain is built from TRBV7-8 and TRBJ2-7; TRBD2 is a possible D gene (6 bases). Deletions cut 7 bases from V and 3 bases from J, with 22 bases between. CDR1 and CDR2 from the germline V gene are SGHVS and FQNEAQ. There are 16 residues in the CDR3. Written as DNA, the CDR3 is TGTGCCAGCAATCGAGGCGGGGCAGCGGGCAACTACGAGCAGTACTTC. It yields the protein CASNRGGAAGNYEQYF.

The gene calls are TRBV12-5 and TRBJ1-1; D gene unclear. Germline V lookup: CDR1 LGHNT, CDR2 FRNRAP. The CDR3 is made up of 13 amino acids. The V and J ends lost 6 bases and 1 base respectively, with 9 bases between them. The CDR3 spells CASGLPGNTEAFF. As DNA, the CDR3 is TGTGCTAGTGGACTGCCCGGGAACACTGAAGCTTTCTTT.

This clone was observed once. This chain joins TRBV9 and TRBJ1-4; weak D call: TRBD1 (5 bases). There are 16 residues in the CDR3. Germline CDR1 SGDLS, CDR2 YYNGEE. The V end lost 4 bases, the J end lost 4 bases, and 17 bases lay between the germline ends. The CDR3 spells CASSPTPQVRNEKLFF. The CDR3 DNA reads TGTGCCAGCAGCCCCACCCCACAGGTACGTAATGAAAAACTGTTTTTT.

The V gene is TRBV18, the J gene TRBJ2-1, with 7 bases matching TRBD2. After removal of 3 bases from V and 3 bases from J, the junction contained 8 bases not matched to a gene. Germline CDR1 KGHSH, CDR2 LQKENI. The length of the CDR3 is 16 residues. The CDR3 nucleotides read TGTGCCAGCTCACCCTCTACTAGCGTTAACTACAATGAGCAGTTCTTC. It encodes CASSPSTSVNYNEQFF. Full variable domain (remainder filled in from reference TRBV18 and TRBJ2-1): NAGVMQNPRHLVRRRGQEARLRCSPMKGHSHVYWYRQLPEEGLKFMVYLQKENIIDESGMPKERFSAEFPKEGPSILRIQQVVRGDSAAYFCASSPSTSVNYNEQFFGPGTRLTVL.

There are a few counts of this clone. This chain joins TRBV2 and TRBJ1-2; 10 bases align to TRBD1. Looked up from germline, CDR1 is SNHLY and CDR2 is FYNNEI. V was clipped by 2 bases and J by 2 bases; unmatched bases: 2. This CDR3 spans 15 amino acids. In DNA form, the CDR3 reads TGTGCCAGCAGTGAATGGACAGGGGGAAACTATGGCTACACCTTC. Protein sequence: CASSEWTGGNYGYTF.

This clone was observed once. This rearrangement joins TRBV7-3 to TRBJ2-1; 11 nucleotides line up with TRBD2. The junction had 8 bases not matched to a gene; V was cut back by 1 base and J by 0 bases. Germline V gene lookup returns CDR1 SGHTA and CDR2 FQGTGA. The CDR3 loop spans 19 amino acids. CDR3 in DNA: TGTGCCAGCAGCTTAATTGGGACTAGCGGAGTAGCCTCCTACAATGAGCAGTTCTTC. It translates to CASSLIGTSGVASYNEQFF.

The chain joins TRBV28 to TRBJ2-2; a possible D gene is TRBD2 (6 bases). The CDR3 is 13 residues long. Trimming removed 3 bases from V and 5 bases from J, with 7 bases in between. Looked up from germline, CDR1 is MDHEN and CDR2 is SYDVKM. CDR3 DNA sequence: TGTGCCAGCAGTTTCGGGGGTACCGGGGAGCTGTTTTTT. It yields the protein CASSFGGTGELFF.

The chain combines TRBV10-1 with TRBJ2-1, with D possibly being TRBD1 (6 bases). V lost 3 bases and J lost 1, with 13 bases in between. Germline CDR1 is WNHNN and CDR2 is SYGVQD (reference sequence). The CDR3 runs to 16 residues. CDR3 protein: CASSDVGDRSYNEQFF. The CDR3 nucleotides are TGCGCCAGCAGTGACGTGGGCGACAGGTCCTACAATGAGCAGTTCTTC.

This clone came up a few times. The rearrangement links TRBV4-1 to TRBJ1-1; a weak D match, TRBD1 (5 bases). Trimming cost V 4 bases and J 2 bases, with 11 bases left between them. Germline V lookup: CDR1 MGHRA, CDR2 YSYEKL. This CDR3 contains 14 residues. CDR3 residues: CASSPPGGNTEAFF. The CDR3 DNA reads as TGCGCCAGCAGCCCTCCGGGGGGTAACACTGAAGCTTTCTTT.

The V and J genes are TRBV19 and TRBJ1-2; maybe TRBD1 (5 bases). Trimming pared 7 bases from V and 4 bases from J, leaving 16 bases between. The germline gives CDR1 LNHDA, CDR2 SQIVND (reference sequence). The CDR3 length is 14 residues. Here the CDR3 reads CASTPGHSIYGYTF. CDR3 nucleotide sequence: TGTGCCAGTACCCCAGGGCACTCAATCTATGGCTACACCTTC.